What follows are 25 T cell receptor beta chains derived from one specimen sequenced in a study of cytotoxic CD8 clonotypes in ibrutinib-treated CLL. Produced via immunoSEQ multiplex PCR; TCRdb's table is partial and in-frame only. The sample has tens of thousands of clones, 45% to 50% seen once. The sample here was PBMCs, taken before ibrutinib treatment. The receptors were gathered from a human donor with chronic lymphocytic leukemia.

This clone was seen more than once but under ten times. The genes are TRBV7-9 and TRBJ1-3; D is uncertain. Germline V gene data show CDR1 as SEHNR and CDR2 as FQNEAQ (reference sequence). V was cut by 1 base and J by 1 base, with 17 bases left in between. This CDR3 is built from 18 residues. The CDR3 bases are TGTGCCAGCAGCTTAGACGGTCACCTTTCGCCGTCTGGAAACACCATATATTTT. Protein product: CASSLDGHLSPSGNTIYF.

The chain uses TRBV18 and TRBJ2-1; unclear D gene. Between the trimmed V and J ends, which lost 3 bases and 8 bases, there was a span of 8 bases. This CDR3 is 12 amino acids long. Germline loops: CDR1 KGHSH, CDR2 LQKENI. The CDR3 sequence is CASSPSQYEQFF. The CDR3 region has the DNA TGTGCCAGCTCACCTTCTCAATATGAGCAGTTCTTC.

V is TRBV28 and J is TRBJ1-5; D ambiguous. The ends were cut back, 4 bases at V and 5 bases at J, with 30 bases in the middle. From germline, CDR1 is MDHEN and CDR2 SYDVKM. The CDR3 runs 20 residues. The CDR3 DNA sequence: TGTGCCAGCAGTTATGCCCAACGGGCCTCTCTTCCAACCATTTATCAGCCCCAGCATTTT. It specifies CASSYAQRASLPTIYQPQHF.

The rearrangement links TRBV19 to TRBJ2-1, with a weak D call TRBD1 (5 bases). Trimming took off 10 bases at V and 7 bases at J, with 17 bases between the two ends. Germline CDR1 LNHDA, CDR2 SQIVND (reference sequence). The CDR3 runs 13 residues. The CDR3 DNA sequence: TGTGCCACCCAATCGCCAGGGATTAATGAGCAGTTCTTC. This sequence encodes CATQSPGINEQFF.

The chain uses TRBV10-2 and TRBJ2-3; D may correspond to TRBD1 or TRBD2 (5 bases each). This CDR3 region has 15 residues. The germline V gene encodes CDR1 WSHSY and CDR2 SAAADI. Trimming pared 6 bases from V and 1 base from J, leaving 14 bases between. CDR3 in DNA: TGCGCCAGCAGCCGGGACGGGGCCGGCACAGATACGCAGTATTTT. The encoded protein is CASSRDGAGTDTQYF.

CDR3 sequence: CASSLQNTQYF. In nucleotides, the CDR3 is TGTGCCAGCAGCTTACAAAATACGCAGTATTTT. The V and J genes are TRBV11-2 and TRBJ2-3; no definite D call. The CDR3 consists of 11 residues. Germline V CDR1 and CDR2: SGHAT, FQNNGV. Deletions cut 2 bases from V and 7 bases from J, with 4 bases between.

The chain combines TRBV11-2 with TRBJ1-2; no clear D gene. V was cut by 2 bases and J by 4 bases, with 11 bases left in between. Germline V gene sequence: CDR1 SGHAT, CDR2 FQNNGV. This CDR3 contains 14 residues. CDR3 in DNA: TGTGCCAGCAGCTTAAATCCAGGATCCTATGGCTACACCTTC. This sequence encodes CASSLNPGSYGYTF.

This chain uses TRBV7-6 with TRBJ2-7; D possibly uses TRBD1 or TRBD2 (5 bases each). The V end was cut by 4 bases, the J end by 6 bases, with 10 bases between. CDR1 SGHVS and CDR2 FNYEAQ come from the germline V gene. The CDR3 extends over 12 amino acids. The CDR3 sequence: CASSSPGTEQYF. CDR3 sequence (DNA): TGTGCCAGCAGCTCCCCGGGGACCGAGCAGTACTTC.

This chain links TRBV5-8 with TRBJ2-7; 8 positions agree with TRBD2. The CDR3 covers 17 residues. V shed 3 bases, J shed 3 bases, and the junction held 14 bases outside the gene matches. CDR1 and CDR2 (germline): SGHTS, YDEGEE. CDR3 residues: CASSWDGWTGGRYEQYF. The CDR3, as DNA: TGTGCCAGCAGCTGGGACGGTTGGACGGGGGGGCGCTACGAGCAGTACTTC.

This chain uses TRBV11-2 with TRBJ1-2, with D unclear. V was clipped by 5 bases and J by 4 bases, with 5 bases between them. The CDR3 consists of 11 residues. CDR1 and CDR2 (germline): SGHAT, FQNNGV. CDR3 nucleotide sequence: TGTGCCAGCAGCGGGGTCTATGGCTACACCTTC. Protein: CASSGVYGYTF.

The chain employs TRBV7-6 and TRBJ2-6, with 8 nucleotides matching TRBD1. This CDR3 has 21 amino acids. J gave up 0 bases and V 2 bases, and 15 bases lay outside the gene matches. Per germline, CDR1 SGHVS and CDR2 FNYEAQ. The CDR3 nucleotides read TGTGCCAGCAGCTTATCTCGACAGGGGTTTAGGGGGTACTCTGGGGCCAACGTCCTGACTTTC. This gives the protein CASSLSRQGFRGYSGANVLTF.

The chain links TRBV9 to TRBJ1-1, with D unresolved. V was clipped by 7 bases and J by 0 bases, with 10 bases between them. There are 13 residues in the CDR3. Looked up from germline, CDR1 is SGDLS and CDR2 is YYNGEE. The CDR3 spells CASSNNLNTEAFF. The CDR3 DNA sequence: TGTGCCAGCTCCAATAACTTGAACACTGAAGCTTTCTTT.

This clone has more than one count but fewer than ten. The chain has TRBV5-4 and TRBJ1-2; D is undetermined. In germline, CDR1 is SGHNT, CDR2 YYREEE (reference sequence). V was pared by 0 bases and J by 2 bases, with 8 bases between. The CDR3 has 14 residues. The CDR3 protein is CASSLALQNYGYTF. Here the CDR3 DNA reads TGTGCCAGCAGCTTGGCCTTGCAGAACTATGGCTACACCTTC.

This chain uses TRBV14 with TRBJ1-6, with D maybe TRBD1 (5 bases). CDR1 is SGHDN, CDR2 FVKESK, per germline. Trimming stripped 3 bases from V and 7 bases from J, with 10 bases between. The CDR3 length is 14 residues. CDR3 in DNA: TGTGCCAGCAGCCAGGGCAGGGAAAATTCACCCCTCCACTTT. It codes for CASSQGRENSPLHF.

This rearrangement joins TRBV6-9 to TRBJ2-7, with D perhaps TRBD1 (6 bases). Germline lookup yields CDR1 MNHGY and CDR2 SVAAGI. The CDR3 spans 13 residues. The V end was cut by 5 bases, the J end by 2 bases, with 10 bases between. CDR3 nucleotide sequence: TGTGCCAGCAGTGAACGGGACACCTACGAGCAGTACTTC. This encodes CASSERDTYEQYF.

The sample holds a few counts of this clone. This chain uses TRBV4-1 with TRBJ1-1; D gene ambiguous. V lost 1 base and J lost 4, with 13 bases in between. The CDR3 totals 15 residues. From germline, CDR1 is MGHRA and CDR2 YSYEKL. The CDR3 loop is CASSQVSRATTEAFF. CDR3 DNA: TGCGCCAGCAGCCAAGTAAGTAGGGCGACCACTGAAGCTTTCTTT.

The count of this clone is one. The rearrangement links TRBV27 to TRBJ2-5; 10 bases agree with TRBD2. The J segment lost 0 bases and the V segment lost 2 bases, leaving 6 bases of the junction unmatched. Germline CDR1 reads MNHEY; CDR2 reads SMNVEV (reference sequence). CDR3 length: 17 residues. The DNA for the CDR3 is TGTGCCAGCAGTTTAACCGCTAGCGGGGGATACCAAGAGACCCAGTACTTC. This codes for CASSLTASGGYQETQYF.

This chain uses TRBV6-1 with TRBJ1-6; 8 bases match TRBD1. The CDR3 covers 16 residues. Germline values: CDR1 MNHNS, CDR2 SASEGT. Trimming took 4 bases from V and 3 from J; bases not matched to a gene: 5. The CDR3 loop is CASSGWTGSYNSPLHF. The DNA of the CDR3 is TGTGCCAGCAGTGGCTGGACAGGGAGCTATAATTCACCCCTCCACTTT.

The chain combines TRBV5-1 with TRBJ2-5; TRBD2 aligns across 8 bases. With 3 bases clipped from V and 3 bases from J, the junction kept 7 bases outside the gene matches. Germline lookup yields CDR1 SGHRS and CDR2 YFSETQ. CDR3 size: 15 residues. For the CDR3, the DNA is TGCGCCAGCAGCTACACTGGACTAGCTGAAGAGACCCAGTACTTC. Amino acids: CASSYTGLAEETQYF.

This chain links TRBV28 with TRBJ2-1; 11 bases match TRBD1. The germline V gene has CDR1 MDHEN and CDR2 SYDVKM. The CDR3 covers 17 residues. V gave up 5 bases and J gave up 5 bases; unmatched junction bases: 11. In DNA form, the CDR3 reads TGTGCCAGCAGTGAGGACAGGGGGCGTCTGATTGACAATGAGCAGTTCTTC. This codes for CASSEDRGRLIDNEQFF.

This clone was seen a handful of times. The chain couples TRBV11-3 to TRBJ2-2; 7 bases map to TRBD1. V dropped 5 bases and J dropped 6; count of bases not matched to a gene: 6. CDR3 length: 14 residues. Germline V lookup: CDR1 SGHNT, CDR2 YENEEA. In DNA form, the CDR3 reads TGTGCCAGCAGCATCTCGACAGGGCCCGGGGAGCTGTTTTTT. Its protein is CASSISTGPGELFF. Drawing the rest from reference TRBV11-3 and TRBJ2-2, the complete variable domain is EAGVVQSPRYKIIEKKQPVAFWCNPISGHNTLYWYLQNLGQGPELLIRYENEEAVDDSQLPKDRFSAERLKGVDSTLKIQPAELGDSAVYLCASSISTGPGELFFGEGSRLTVL.

The chain uses TRBV4-2 and TRBJ1-2; D ambiguous. The CDR3 consists of 16 residues. From germline, CDR1 is LGHNA and CDR2 YNFKEQ. Trimming stripped 2 bases from V and 7 bases from J, with 20 bases between. The CDR3 DNA follows: TGTGCCAGCAGCCAAAACGTCAATCTTGGCGGTTCTGGCTACACCTTC. It codes for CASSQNVNLGGSGYTF.

In this sample, this clone turned up a few times. The rearrangement uses TRBV19 and TRBJ1-5; 11 bases are shared with TRBD1. This CDR3 region has 14 residues. The germline V gene has CDR1 LNHDA and CDR2 SQIVND (reference sequence). The J segment lost 5 bases and the V segment lost 6 bases, leaving 3 bases of the junction unmatched. In nucleotides, the CDR3 is TGTGCCAGTAGGAGGACAGGGGGCGATCAGCCCCAGCATTTT. This sequence encodes CASRRTGGDQPQHF.

This sequence joins TRBV2 and TRBJ2-1; 8 bases map to TRBD2. The CDR3 is made up of 15 amino acids. CDR1 is SNHLY, CDR2 FYNNEI, per germline. With V trimmed by 6 bases and J by 0 bases, 4 bases remained unmatched. The CDR3, as DNA: TGTGCCAGCAGCGCCCTAGCGGGCTCCTACAATGAGCAGTTCTTC. Translated: CASSALAGSYNEQFF.

The V call is TRBV7-8, the J call TRBJ1-1; D is possibly TRBD1 (5 bases). There are 14 residues in the CDR3. V was shortened by 5 bases and J by 2 bases, with 12 bases between the two germline ends. Germline lookup yields CDR1 SGHVS and CDR2 FQNEAQ. CDR3 DNA: TGTGCCAGCAGCCGGGACCCTACTAACACTGAAGCTTTCTTT. Its translation is CASSRDPTNTEAFF. The complete variable domain, with remaining parts taken from reference TRBV7-8 and TRBJ1-1, reads GAGVSQSPRYKVAKRGQDVALRCDPISGHVSLFWYQQALGQGPEFLTYFQNEAQLDKSGLPSDRFFAERPEGSVSTLKIQRTQQEDSAVYLCASSRDPTNTEAFFGQGTRLTVV.